A single sample is the source of the 8 T cell receptor beta chains below, sequenced in a study of T cells in Graves' hyperthyroidism and ophthalmopathy. Amplification targeted TCR beta CDR3 regions from RNA transcripts. The primer set for the first-round RT-PCR of the TCR CDR3 was HTBI. TCRdb independently ran MiXCR on the multiplex PCR reads; one entry per CDR3 protein. Of approximately 430,000 distinct CDR3 sequences in the sample, about 15% were seen once. Sequencing used blood. The receptors originated from a woman aged 18-29 years with Graves' hyperthyroidism.

V gene TRBV2 combines with J gene TRBJ2-7, with a tentative D call TRBD2 (6 bases). The CDR3 has 14 amino acids. Germline V gives CDR1 SNHLY, CDR2 FYNNEI. V dropped 8 bases and J dropped 0 bases, with 14 bases sitting between them. The DNA for the CDR3 is TGTGCCAGCGGGCGGGACCGAGGCTCCTACGAGCAGTACTTC. The encoded protein is CASGRDRGSYEQYF. Complete variable domain (other parts from reference TRBV2 and TRBJ2-7): EPEVTQTPSHQVTQMGQEVILRCVPISNHLYFYWYRQILGQKVEFLVSFYNNEISEKSEIFDDQFSVERPDGSNFTLKIRSTKLEDSAMYFCASGRDRGSYEQYFGPGTRLTVT.

The rearrangement joins TRBV20-1 to TRBJ1-2; weak D call: TRBD1 (6 bases). The germline V gene encodes CDR1 DFQATT and CDR2 SNEGSKA (reference sequence). The CDR3 is 13 amino acids. Deletions cut 3 bases from V and 2 bases from J, with 10 bases between. The CDR3 region is CSASVGQNYGYTF. In DNA form, the CDR3 reads TGCAGTGCTAGCGTAGGACAGAACTATGGCTACACCTTC.

This clonotype was counted many times. This rearrangement joins TRBV6-2 or TRBV6-3 to TRBJ2-1; 8 nucleotides agree with TRBD2. Germline V gene sequence: CDR1 MNHEY, CDR2 SVGEGT. The V and J ends lost 2 bases and 4 bases, in that order; junction bases with no gene match: 7. This CDR3 spans 16 amino acids. CDR3 DNA: TGTGCCAGCAGTTACCCCCTGGCGGGGGGATACAATGAGCAGTTCTTC. Protein sequence: CASSYPLAGGYNEQFF.

The J gene is TRBJ1-2, the V gene TRBV6-2 or TRBV6-3; 7 bases are a match to TRBD1. The CDR3 extends over 16 amino acids. V was pared by 5 bases and J by 3 bases, with 12 bases of the junction left unmatched. The germline V gene has CDR1 MNHEY and CDR2 SVGEGT. The CDR3, as DNA: TGTGCCAGCAGTGAACGAGGGGGCGCAGTATACTATGGCTACACCTTC. Protein sequence: CASSERGGAVYYGYTF.

This clonotype appeared many times. Germline and junction disagree at one end, which may indicate a read error. The V gene is TRBV5-1, the J gene TRBJ2-1; 9 nucleotides align to TRBD2. The CDR3 extends over 15 amino acids. The germline gives CDR1 SGHRS, CDR2 YFSETQ. CDR3 sequence reads: CASSWVTSGYTEQFF. The CDR3, as DNA: TGCGCCAGCAGCTGGGTGACTAGCGGTTACACTGAGCAGTTCTTC.

This clonotype was observed a few times. This rearrangement joins TRBV2 to TRBJ1-3; D call uncertain. The germline CDR1 and CDR2 sequences are SNHLY and FYNNEI. The CDR3 covers 19 residues. Trimming stripped 4 bases from V and 0 bases from J, with 22 bases between. DNA of the CDR3: TGTGCCAGCAGTGTCGGTTTGGGCAGGAACCTACTCTCTGGAAACACCATATATTTT. Translated: CASSVGLGRNLLSGNTIYF.

This sequence joins TRBV29-1 and TRBJ1-5, with D maybe TRBD1 (6 bases). This CDR3 region has 13 residues. CDR1 and CDR2 (germline): SQVTM, ANQGSEA. Trimming left V 7 bases short and J 3 bases short, with 13 bases between. The CDR3 DNA sequence: TGCAGCGCGTCAGCAGGGGACAATCAGCCCCAGCATTTT. The encoded protein is CSASAGDNQPQHF.

This clonotype was recorded a few times. The V call is TRBV20-1, the J call TRBJ1-2, with a possible D match to TRBD1 (5 bases). The CDR3 totals 11 residues. Germline CDR1 and CDR2: DFQATT and SNEGSKA (reference sequence). V was trimmed by 6 bases and J by 3 bases, leaving 8 bases between them. CDR3 loop: CSATVYYGYTF. For the CDR3, the DNA is TGCAGTGCGACAGTTTACTATGGCTACACCTTC.